Listed below are T cell receptor beta chains from one sample, sequenced in a study of cytotoxic CD8 clonotypes in ibrutinib-treated CLL. Assay: immunoSEQ multiplex PCR; the TCRdb copy retains only in-frame clones and omits some. The table records 35,000 to 50,000 clones, 60% to 75% of them present only once. The source was PBMCs, collected after 12 months of ibrutinib treatment. The receptors were sampled from a human donor with chronic lymphocytic leukemia. Each CDR3 is given with its conserved first and last residue. The D gene is left open where the match is weak. The size entry is marked missing in some rows and otherwise reads once, few, many or a size class.

v_call: TRBV25-1
clone_size: few
j_call: TRBJ1-1
d_call: NA
cdr3_aa: CASSGVGNTEAFF
cdr3_nt: TGTGCCAGCAGTGGGGTGGGGAACACTGAAGCTTTCTTT

v_call: TRBV9
clone_size: NA
j_call: TRBJ2-3
d_call: NA
cdr3_aa: CASSAGGYTDTQYF
cdr3_nt: TGTGCCAGCAGTGCTGGGGGGTATACAGATACGCAGTATTTT

v_call: TRBV7-9
clone_size: few
j_call: TRBJ1-1
d_call: TRBD1
cdr3_aa: CASSGWTQGTEAFF
cdr3_nt: TGTGCCAGCAGCGGATGGACACAGGGGACTGAAGCTTTCTTT

v_call: TRBV30
clone_size: NA
j_call: TRBJ2-2
d_call: NA
cdr3_aa: CAWRVRSTGELFF
cdr3_nt: TGTGCCTGGAGGGTCCGGAGCACCGGGGAGCTGTTTTTT

v_call: TRBV7-9
clone_size: few
j_call: TRBJ1-5
d_call: TRBD1
cdr3_aa: CASSSQGEFQPQHF
cdr3_nt: TGTGCCAGCAGCTCGCAGGGGGAGTTTCAGCCCCAGCATTTT

v_call: TRBV5-1
clone_size: NA
j_call: TRBJ2-1
d_call: NA
cdr3_aa: CASSSRDGYVNSYNEQFF
cdr3_nt: TGCGCCAGCAGCTCAAGGGACGGCTACGTCAACTCCTACAATGAGCAGTTCTTC

v_call: TRBV7-7
clone_size: NA
j_call: TRBJ2-1
d_call: TRBD2
cdr3_aa: CASSLEAGASGRANEQFF
cdr3_nt: TGTGCCAGCAGCTTAGAGGCTGGCGCCAGCGGGAGGGCCAATGAGCAGTTCTTC

v_call: TRBV6-4
clone_size: few
j_call: TRBJ1-2
d_call: NA
cdr3_aa: CASSDGPTRGYTF
cdr3_nt: TGTGCCAGCAGTGACGGTCCGACGCGGGGCTACACCTTC

v_call: TRBV7-8
clone_size: NA
j_call: TRBJ2-7
d_call: TRBD2
cdr3_aa: CASSLAATSAAAYEQYF
cdr3_nt: TGTGCCAGCAGCTTAGCGGCTACTAGCGCTGCTGCCTACGAGCAGTACTTC

v_call: TRBV7-9
clone_size: NA
j_call: TRBJ1-3
d_call: NA
cdr3_aa: CASSLGRSSGNTIYF
cdr3_nt: TGTGCCAGCAGCTTAGGCAGGAGCTCTGGAAACACCATATATTTT

v_call: TRBV6-6
clone_size: NA
j_call: TRBJ2-3
d_call: NA
cdr3_aa: CASSYPLADTQYF
cdr3_nt: TGTGCCAGCAGTTACCCGCTAGCCGATACGCAGTATTTT

v_call: TRBV5-1
clone_size: NA
j_call: TRBJ2-3
d_call: NA
cdr3_aa: CASSLATVTDTQYF
cdr3_nt: TGCGCCAGCAGCTTGGCGACAGTCACAGATACGCAGTATTTT

v_call: TRBV7-9
clone_size: NA
j_call: TRBJ1-2
d_call: NA
cdr3_aa: CASSLAGPGLRGGYTF
cdr3_nt: TGTGCCAGCAGCTTAGCCGGGCCGGGGCTGCGGGGTGGCTACACCTTC

v_call: TRBV6-6
clone_size: NA
j_call: TRBJ1-5
d_call: NA
cdr3_aa: CASRGRNQPQHF
cdr3_nt: TGTGCCAGCAGGGGACGCAATCAGCCCCAGCATTTT

v_call: TRBV7-2
clone_size: NA
j_call: TRBJ1-1
d_call: NA
cdr3_aa: CASSRGRSSTEAFF
cdr3_nt: TGTGCCAGCAGTAGAGGGAGGTCGAGCACTGAAGCTTTCTTT

v_call: TRBV5-5
clone_size: NA
j_call: TRBJ2-7
d_call: NA
cdr3_aa: CASSPRVGEQYF
cdr3_nt: TGTGCCAGCAGCCCTCGGGTTGGGGAGCAGTACTTC

v_call: TRBV6-4
clone_size: once
j_call: TRBJ1-1
d_call: TRBD1
cdr3_aa: CASSPTGGTEAFF
cdr3_nt: TGTGCCAGCAGCCCGACAGGGGGGACTGAAGCTTTCTTT

v_call: TRBV5-1
clone_size: NA
j_call: TRBJ2-4
d_call: TRBD2
cdr3_aa: CASSPGLAGLPAKNIQYF
cdr3_nt: TGCGCCAGCAGCCCCGGACTAGCGGGACTCCCGGCCAAAAACATTCAGTACTTC

v_call: TRBV30
clone_size: NA
j_call: TRBJ1-5
d_call: NA
cdr3_aa: CAWSFQGNQPQHF
cdr3_nt: TGTGCCTGGAGTTTTCAGGGGAATCAGCCCCAGCATTTT

v_call: TRBV2
clone_size: once
j_call: TRBJ2-7
d_call: TRBD2
cdr3_aa: CASSEPGLAGSRGPYEQYF
cdr3_nt: TGTGCCAGCAGTGAACCGGGACTAGCGGGATCCAGGGGTCCCTACGAGCAGTACTTC

v_call: TRBV11-2
clone_size: NA
j_call: TRBJ2-5
d_call: TRBD1
cdr3_aa: CASSFTGGERRETQYF
cdr3_nt: TGTGCCAGCAGCTTCACAGGGGGCGAACGAAGGGAGACCCAGTACTTC

v_call: TRBV7-9
clone_size: NA
j_call: TRBJ2-7
d_call: NA
cdr3_aa: CASSPKHEQYF
cdr3_nt: TGTGCCAGCAGTCCGAAGCACGAGCAGTACTTC

v_call: TRBV30
clone_size: NA
j_call: TRBJ2-7
d_call: NA
cdr3_aa: CAREESYEQYF
cdr3_nt: TGTGCCCGAGAGGAATCCTACGAGCAGTACTTC

v_call: TRBV5-4
clone_size: NA
j_call: TRBJ2-1
d_call: TRBD2
cdr3_aa: CASSILAGGNNEQFF
cdr3_nt: TGTGCCAGCAGCATACTAGCGGGAGGCAACAATGAGCAGTTCTTC

v_call: TRBV19
clone_size: NA
j_call: TRBJ2-1
d_call: NA
cdr3_aa: CASASRSYNEQFF
cdr3_nt: TGTGCCAGTGCGAGTAGATCCTACAATGAGCAGTTCTTC

v_call: TRBV7-9
clone_size: few
j_call: TRBJ1-2
d_call: NA
cdr3_aa: CASSRAENYGYTF
cdr3_nt: TGTGCCAGCAGCAGAGCCGAAAACTATGGCTACACCTTC

v_call: TRBV5-8
clone_size: once
j_call: TRBJ1-5
d_call: NA
cdr3_aa: CASSGDPGGNQPQHF
cdr3_nt: TGTGCCAGCAGCGGGGACCCGGGTGGCAATCAGCCCCAGCATTTT

v_call: TRBV19
clone_size: NA
j_call: TRBJ1-2
d_call: NA
cdr3_aa: CASSPDSAGNYGYTF
cdr3_nt: TGTGCCAGTAGTCCCGATTCAGCGGGGAACTATGGCTACACCTTC

v_call: TRBV4-1
clone_size: NA
j_call: TRBJ2-4
d_call: NA
cdr3_aa: CASSQDKGSVDIQYF
cdr3_nt: TGTGCCAGCAGCCAAGATAAGGGGTCCGTGGACATTCAGTACTTC

v_call: TRBV11-2
clone_size: NA
j_call: TRBJ2-2
d_call: NA
cdr3_aa: CASSQHGTDSGELFF
cdr3_nt: TGTGCCAGCAGCCAGCACGGGACGGACTCCGGGGAGCTGTTTTTT

v_call: TRBV5-4
clone_size: few
j_call: TRBJ2-7
d_call: TRBD1
cdr3_aa: CASSRDRASYEQYF
cdr3_nt: TGTGCCAGCAGCCGGGACAGGGCGTCCTACGAGCAGTACTTC

v_call: TRBV28
clone_size: NA
j_call: TRBJ1-4
d_call: NA
cdr3_aa: CASSLIPGQSNEKLFF
cdr3_nt: TGTGCCAGCAGTTTAATTCCCGGACAGTCTAATGAAAAACTGTTTTTT

v_call: TRBV10-3
clone_size: NA
j_call: TRBJ2-1
d_call: TRBD2
cdr3_aa: CAISERASSGTNEQFF
cdr3_nt: TGTGCCATCAGTGAGAGGGCGTCTAGCGGGACCAATGAGCAGTTCTTC

v_call: TRBV6-5
clone_size: few
j_call: TRBJ2-2
d_call: NA
cdr3_aa: CASKEDLNTGELFF
cdr3_nt: TGTGCCAGCAAGGAGGACTTAAACACCGGGGAGCTGTTTTTT

v_call: TRBV29-1
clone_size: NA
j_call: TRBJ1-1
d_call: NA
cdr3_aa: CSVPTRQPSTEAFF
cdr3_nt: TGCAGCGTTCCCACAAGACAGCCAAGCACTGAAGCTTTCTTT

v_call: TRBV11-2
clone_size: NA
j_call: TRBJ1-1
d_call: NA
cdr3_aa: CASSQRGTGAFF
cdr3_nt: TGTGCCAGCAGCCAAAGGGGGACTGGGGCTTTCTTT

v_call: TRBV4-3
clone_size: NA
j_call: TRBJ2-3
d_call: NA
cdr3_aa: CASSLQGLPSTDTQYF
cdr3_nt: TGCGCCAGCAGCCTGCAGGGCCTCCCTAGCACAGATACGCAGTATTTT

v_call: TRBV7-3
clone_size: few
j_call: TRBJ2-1
d_call: NA
cdr3_aa: CASSAGTASEQFF
cdr3_nt: TGTGCCAGCAGCGCCGGGACTGCGAGTGAGCAGTTCTTC

v_call: TRBV4-1
clone_size: NA
j_call: TRBJ2-1
d_call: TRBD2
cdr3_aa: CASSQDSGSSYNEQFF
cdr3_nt: TGCGCCAGCAGCCAGGATAGCGGGAGCTCATACAATGAGCAGTTCTTC

v_call: TRBV10-3
clone_size: NA
j_call: TRBJ2-4
d_call: TRBD2
cdr3_aa: CAISSGPSGIAKNIQYF
cdr3_nt: TGTGCCATCAGTTCCGGCCCTAGCGGGATTGCCAAAAACATTCAGTACTTC

v_call: TRBV19
clone_size: NA
j_call: TRBJ1-4
d_call: NA
cdr3_aa: CASTGRDPLEKLFF
cdr3_nt: TGTGCCAGTACCGGACGGGACCCTCTAGAAAAACTGTTTTTT

v_call: TRBV6-5
clone_size: NA
j_call: TRBJ2-3
d_call: NA
cdr3_aa: CASSNSGSRTDTQYF
cdr3_nt: TGTGCCAGCAGTAACTCCGGGAGTAGGACAGATACGCAGTATTTT

v_call: TRBV27
clone_size: once
j_call: TRBJ1-4
d_call: NA
cdr3_aa: CASRPGVNEKLFF
cdr3_nt: TGTGCCAGCAGGCCGGGTGTTAATGAAAAACTGTTTTTT

v_call: TRBV4-1
clone_size: few
j_call: TRBJ2-7
d_call: TRBD2
cdr3_aa: CASSHGLAGGPGSSYEQYF
cdr3_nt: TGCGCCAGCAGCCACGGACTAGCGGGAGGGCCCGGGAGCTCCTACGAGCAGTACTTC

v_call: TRBV5-4
clone_size: NA
j_call: TRBJ2-3
d_call: NA
cdr3_aa: CASSVDRVSVNTDTQYF
cdr3_nt: TGTGCCAGCAGCGTTGATAGGGTCAGCGTAAACACAGATACGCAGTATTTT

v_call: TRBV5-4
clone_size: NA
j_call: TRBJ2-1
d_call: TRBD2
cdr3_aa: CASRDSGFIYNEQFF
cdr3_nt: TGTGCCAGCAGGGATAGCGGGTTTATCTACAATGAGCAGTTCTTC

v_call: TRBV18
clone_size: NA
j_call: TRBJ2-3
d_call: TRBD1
cdr3_aa: CASSHDPQGLGQGSTDTQYF
cdr3_nt: TGTGCCAGCTCCCATGACCCTCAGGGCTTGGGACAGGGGAGCACAGATACGCAGTATTTT

v_call: TRBV6-6
clone_size: once
j_call: TRBJ2-1
d_call: NA
cdr3_aa: CASRPYRSPYNEQFF
cdr3_nt: TGTGCCAGCAGGCCGTACCGCTCACCCTACAATGAGCAGTTCTTC

v_call: TRBV6-1
clone_size: NA
j_call: TRBJ1-3
d_call: NA
cdr3_aa: CASNGFETGNTIYF
cdr3_nt: TGTGCCAGCAACGGGTTCGAAACTGGAAACACCATATATTTT

v_call: TRBV2
clone_size: NA
j_call: TRBJ2-1
d_call: NA
cdr3_aa: CASSEGLSSYNEQFF
cdr3_nt: TGTGCCAGCAGTGAAGGGCTGAGCTCCTACAATGAGCAGTTCTTC

v_call: TRBV5-6
clone_size: NA
j_call: TRBJ2-1
d_call: NA
cdr3_aa: CASSWDGGPYNEQFF
cdr3_nt: TGTGCCAGCAGCTGGGACGGGGGGCCGTACAATGAGCAGTTCTTC

v_call: TRBV6-9
clone_size: once
j_call: TRBJ1-2
d_call: NA
cdr3_aa: CASWQGSYGYTF
cdr3_nt: TGTGCCAGCTGGCAGGGGAGCTATGGCTACACCTTC

v_call: TRBV11-3
clone_size: NA
j_call: TRBJ2-1
d_call: NA
cdr3_aa: CASSLGLGPYNEQFF
cdr3_nt: TGTGCCAGCAGCTTAGGGTTGGGGCCCTACAATGAGCAGTTCTTC